Listed below are T cell receptor beta chains from one sample, sequenced in a study of spatial heterogeneity in lung cancer. TCRdb reprocessed the 5' RACE reads via MiXCR and lists one record per CDR3 protein. The sample includes approximately 12,000 distinct CDR3 sequences, roughly 9.1% seen only once; the top ten take 30% to 35%. The material was PBMCs, obtained at follow-up. Source of these receptors: a female donor with early-stage non-small cell lung cancer. The CDR3 runs from the conserved cysteine through the conserved F or W. Fields, in order: J gene, clone size, D gene, V gene, CDR3 protein, CDR3 DNA. A D gene is named only where the DNA matches it firmly. Clone size, where shown, is once, few, many, or a class for clones that have expanded.

>TRBJ2-2|many|.|TRBV28
CASSNLQGSGELFF
TGTGCCAGCAGTAACCTACAGGGTTCCGGGGAGCTGTTTTTT
>TRBJ2-7|many|.|TRBV23-1
CATQEGGMHEQYF
TGCGCCACCCAAGAGGGGGGAATGCACGAGCAGTACTTC
>TRBJ1-2|few|.|TRBV12-3/TRBV12-4
CASSATATNYGYTF
TGTGCCAGCAGCGCGACAGCGACTAACTATGGCTACACCTTC
>TRBJ2-2|.|.|TRBV6-5
CASSNQGGGATRNTGELFF
TGTGCCAGCAGTAACCAAGGAGGAGGGGCGACGCGGAACACCGGGGAGCTGTTTTTT
>TRBJ2-4|many|.|TRBV11-2
CASSLWPGENIQYF
TGTGCCAGCAGCTTATGGCCGGGTGAAAACATTCAGTACTTC
>TRBJ2-7|many|TRBD1|TRBV12-3/TRBV12-4
CASTRTGEPYEQYF
TGTGCCAGCACCAGGACAGGGGAGCCCTACGAGCAGTACTTC
>TRBJ2-3|once|TRBD2|TRBV7-6
CASSYDSGGAGDTQYF
TGTGCCAGCAGCTACGATAGCGGGGGGGCGGGAGATACGCAGTATTTT
>TRBJ1-2|.|TRBD1|TRBV24-1
CATSDSGTGDYGYTF
TGTGCCACCAGTGATTCCGGCACAGGGGACTATGGCTACACCTTC
>TRBJ2-5|many|.|TRBV10-2
CASSATGSETQYF
TGCGCCAGCAGTGCTACAGGCTCGGAGACCCAGTACTTC
>TRBJ2-7|.|TRBD1|TRBV29-1
CSVEEAGGYYEQYF
TGCAGCGTTGAAGAGGCAGGGGGCTATTACGAGCAGTACTTC
>TRBJ1-3|.|.|TRBV30
CAWSVRKGGTLSGNTIYF
TGTGCCTGGAGTGTAAGGAAAGGAGGGACTCTCTCTGGAAACACCATATATTTT
>TRBJ1-2|many|.|TRBV30
CAWSMGPLQGNYGYTF
TGTGCCTGGAGCATGGGGCCTCTACAGGGCAACTATGGCTACACCTTC
>TRBJ2-1|many|.|TRBV19
CASSDGLYNEQFF
TGTGCCAGTAGTGACGGGCTTTACAATGAGCAGTTCTTC
>TRBJ1-3|many|.|TRBV7-2
CASSLAVRSSGNTIYF
TGTGCCAGCAGCTTAGCTGTCCGAAGCTCTGGAAACACCATATATTTT